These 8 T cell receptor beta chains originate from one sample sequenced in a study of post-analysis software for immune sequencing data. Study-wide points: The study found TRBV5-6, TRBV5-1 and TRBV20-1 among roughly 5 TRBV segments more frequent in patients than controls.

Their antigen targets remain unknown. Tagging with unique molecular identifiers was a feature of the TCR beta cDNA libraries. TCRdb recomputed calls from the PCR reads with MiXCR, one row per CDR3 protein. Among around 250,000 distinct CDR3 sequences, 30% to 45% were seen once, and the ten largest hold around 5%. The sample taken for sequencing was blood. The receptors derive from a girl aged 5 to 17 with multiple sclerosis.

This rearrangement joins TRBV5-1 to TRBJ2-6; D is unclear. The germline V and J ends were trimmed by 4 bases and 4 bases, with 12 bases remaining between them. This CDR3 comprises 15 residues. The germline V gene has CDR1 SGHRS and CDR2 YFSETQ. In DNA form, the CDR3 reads TGCGCCAGCAGCGCTTCCCTATCCGGGGCCAACGTCCTGACTTTC. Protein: CASSASLSGANVLTF.

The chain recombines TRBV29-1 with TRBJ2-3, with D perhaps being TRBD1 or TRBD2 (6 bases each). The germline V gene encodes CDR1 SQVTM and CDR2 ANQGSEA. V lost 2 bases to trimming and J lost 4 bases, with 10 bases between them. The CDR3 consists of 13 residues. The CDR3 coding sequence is TGCAGCGTTGAAAGGGGGAGGCCAGATACGCAGTATTTT. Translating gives CSVERGRPDTQYF.

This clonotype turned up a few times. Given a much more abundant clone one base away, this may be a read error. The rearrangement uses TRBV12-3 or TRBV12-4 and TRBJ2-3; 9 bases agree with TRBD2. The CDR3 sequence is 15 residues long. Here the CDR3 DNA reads TGTGCCAGCAGCCTGGGACTAGCCGTCACAGATGCGCAGTATTTT. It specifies CASSLGLAVTDAQYF.

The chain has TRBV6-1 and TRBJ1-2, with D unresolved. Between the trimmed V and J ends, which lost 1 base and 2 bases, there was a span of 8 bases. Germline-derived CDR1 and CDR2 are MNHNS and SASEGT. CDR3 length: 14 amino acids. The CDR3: CASSEGPANYGYTF. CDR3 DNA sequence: TGTGCCAGCAGTGAAGGGCCAGCCAACTATGGCTACACCTTC.

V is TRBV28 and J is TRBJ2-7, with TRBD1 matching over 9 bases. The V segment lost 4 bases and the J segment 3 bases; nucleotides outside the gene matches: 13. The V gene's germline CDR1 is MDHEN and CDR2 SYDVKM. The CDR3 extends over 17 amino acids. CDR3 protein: CASSSGTGPRSHYEQYF. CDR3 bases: TGTGCCAGCAGTTCCGGGACAGGGCCGAGATCCCACTACGAGCAGTACTTC.

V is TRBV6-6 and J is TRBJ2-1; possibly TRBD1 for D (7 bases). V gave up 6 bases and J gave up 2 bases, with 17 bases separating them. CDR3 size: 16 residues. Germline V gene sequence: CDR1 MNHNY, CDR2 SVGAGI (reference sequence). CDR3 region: CASSPAEGAPYNEQFF. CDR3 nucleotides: TGTGCCAGCAGCCCCGCGGAGGGGGCCCCCTACAATGAGCAGTTCTTC.

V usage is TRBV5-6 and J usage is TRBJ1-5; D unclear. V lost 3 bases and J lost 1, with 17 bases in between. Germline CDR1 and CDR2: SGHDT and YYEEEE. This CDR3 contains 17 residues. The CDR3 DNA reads TGTGCCAGCAGCTCCTATATCTCCAGTGGGAGCAATCAGCCCCAGCATTTT. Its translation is CASSSYISSGSNQPQHF.

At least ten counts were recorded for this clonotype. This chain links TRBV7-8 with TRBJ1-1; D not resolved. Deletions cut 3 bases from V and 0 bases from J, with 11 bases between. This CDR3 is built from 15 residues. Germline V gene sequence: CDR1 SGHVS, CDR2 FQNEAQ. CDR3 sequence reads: CASSFIRRMNTEAFF. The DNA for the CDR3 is TGTGCCAGCAGCTTTATACGCCGGATGAACACTGAAGCTTTCTTT.